This T cell receptor beta chain derives from a study of response to subunit inactivated influenza vaccine. Study-level results: It was suggested by the authors that few new T cells are recruited by each seasonal influenza vaccination.

A note on this clonotype: Its antigen is unknown.

CDR3 length equals 13 residues. The germline V gene has CDR1 SGHTA and CDR2 FQGNSA. The germline V and J ends were trimmed by 4 bases and 2 bases, with 7 bases remaining between them. TCRdb itself ran the RT-PCR reads through MiXCR, one entry per CDR3 protein. The sample records approximately 530,000 distinct CDR3 sequences, roughly 7.9% being singletons. This TCR was recovered from a man between 50 and 75 years old who received an inactivated influenza vaccine. The sample here was PBMCs from blood, taken roughly 24 months after vaccination. The chain employs TRBV7-2 and TRBJ2-3; D gene uncertain. CDR3 in DNA: TGTGCCAGCAGCTATACGGTCACAGATACGCAGTATTTT. Its translation: CASSYTVTDTQYF. Combining the CDR3 with reference TRBV7-2 and TRBJ2-3 gives the whole variable domain GAGVSQSPSNKVTEKGKDVELRCDPISGHTALYWYRQSLGQGLEFLIYFQGNSAPDKSGLPSDRFSAERTGGSVSTLTIQRTQQEDSAVYLCASSYTVTDTQYFGPGTRLTVL.